This T cell receptor (beta chain) was identified during a study of T-cell memory formation after mild COVID-19. As for the study in general: Among the donors, TCR clusters were largely specific to each donor. The study's findings and limits: Clones contracting day 15 to 85 were balanced CD4/CD8; later expanders leaned CD4+. CD4+ contracting clones were found mainly in CM and EM, and CD8+ ones in EMRA. Nothing showed for sure that second-wave clones peaking on day 37 were SARS-CoV-2 specific.

This clonotype has a handful of counts. What it binds is not known. MiXCR was run by TCRdb on the 5' RACE reads, yielding one entry per CDR3 protein. The sample records about 430,000 distinct CDR3 sequences, roughly 26% being singletons. The CDR3 sequence is 16 residues long. The V end lost 0 bases, the J end lost 3 bases, and 14 bases lay between the germline ends. Germline CDR1 SEHNR, CDR2 FQNEAQ (reference sequence). The genes are TRBV7-9 and TRBJ1-2; TRBD1 might be the D (5 bases). The clonotype was recovered from an adult woman who had mild COVID-19 (a few samples of this study predate the infection). Cell type and time point are not known. Material for sequencing was PBMCs or a T cell subset sorted from them (not recorded which). CDR3 in amino acids: CASSLALIGTHYGYTF. Here the CDR3 DNA reads TGTGCCAGCAGCTTAGCGCTAATCGGGACCCACTATGGCTACACCTTC.